These 7 T cell receptor beta chains came from one sample sequenced in a study of PD-1 blockade in classical Hodgkin lymphoma. All the patients suffered relapse after autologous stem cell transplantation, and brentuximab vedotin exposure differed. Profiled with immunoSEQ multiplex PCR; TCRdb holds only in-frame clones, not every one. Of about 22,000 clones listed, around three quarters are singletons. The sequencing here drew on peripheral blood mononuclear cells (PBMCs), taken before the second cycle of nivolumab. The receptors derive from a human donor with classical Hodgkin lymphoma.

The V and J genes are TRBV2 and TRBJ2-1; a possible D gene is TRBD2 (6 bases). This CDR3 region has 15 residues. V lost 7 bases to trimming and J lost 3 bases, with 16 bases between them. CDR1 and CDR2 from the germline V gene are SNHLY and FYNNEI. The CDR3 sequence: CASTLNSGNYNEQFF. The DNA for the CDR3 is TGTGCCAGCACCCTCAATAGCGGAAACTACAATGAGCAGTTCTTC.

A note on this clone: The junction does not match germline at one end; this may be a read error. This sequence joins TRBV5-4 and TRBJ1-2, with TRBD1 as a possible D gene (6 bases). Per germline, CDR1 SGHNT and CDR2 YYREEE (reference sequence). The CDR3 is 14 amino acids. The CDR3 protein is CASSQDRLTGGYTF. The DNA for the CDR3 is TGCGCCAGCAGCCAAGACAGGTTGACTGGTGGCTACACCTTC.

J is TRBJ2-1 and V is TRBV6-5, with 10 bases aligning to TRBD2. The trim removed 0 bases at V and 9 bases at J, leaving 5 bases unmatched. The CDR3 spans 15 residues. Germline lookup yields CDR1 MNHEY and CDR2 SVGAGI. The CDR3 DNA reads TGTGCCAGCAGTTACTCCACTAGCGGGATGTTTGAGCAGTTCTTC. It encodes CASSYSTSGMFEQFF.

The chain carries TRBV19 and TRBJ2-1, with D maybe TRBD2 (5 bases). Germline CDR1 reads LNHDA; CDR2 reads SQIVND (reference sequence). The V gene lost 2 bases and the J gene lost 7 bases, with 18 bases spanning the gap. The CDR3 extends over 16 amino acids. CDR3 residues: CASSISVGLAGNEQFF. As DNA, the CDR3 is TGTGCCAGTAGTATATCTGTAGGGCTAGCTGGAAATGAGCAGTTCTTC.

The chain carries TRBV7-8 and TRBJ1-4; a possible D gene is TRBD1 (5 bases). CDR1 SGHVS and CDR2 FQNEAQ come from the germline V gene. Trimming cost V 5 bases and J 2 bases, with 24 bases left between them. This CDR3 has 19 amino acids. Here the CDR3 reads CASSPTRRGRVSTNEKLFF. Here the CDR3 DNA reads TGTGCCAGCAGCCCAACTCGACGCGGCAGGGTATCGACTAATGAAAAACTGTTTTTT.

The J gene is TRBJ2-3, the V gene TRBV7-9; D is uncertain. Germline lookup yields CDR1 SEHNR and CDR2 FQNEAQ (reference sequence). Trimming stripped 2 bases from V and 0 bases from J, with 9 bases between. The CDR3 runs 15 residues. CDR3: CASSLMATSTDTQYF. The CDR3 DNA reads as TGTGCCAGCAGCTTAATGGCAACCAGCACAGATACGCAGTATTTT.

The CDR3 coding sequence is TGTGCCAGCAGCGTACCCTCGGCGGCGGCGAACACCGGGGAGCTGTTTTTT. This encodes CASSVPSAAANTGELFF. The chain joins TRBV9 to TRBJ2-2; D call uncertain. The V end was cut by 1 base, the J end by 0 bases, with 13 bases between. Germline lookup yields CDR1 SGDLS and CDR2 YYNGEE. The CDR3 runs to 17 residues.